The rows below give T cell receptor beta chains drawn from one sample of a study of blood T cells in healthy people across ages. Each CDR3 protein is one row after TCRdb ran MiXCR on the 5' RACE reads. The sample records a few hundred thousand distinct CDR3 sequences, around 27% being singletons. Sequenced input: blood. The source of these receptors is a woman in her seventies in good health. Both conserved end residues are part of each CDR3. The order of the fields is CDR3 DNA, CDR3 protein, V gene, D gene, clone size, J gene. D genes are given only for firm matches. The size of a clone is reported for some rows only, either as once, few or many, or as a class for expanded clones.

DNA: TGCAGCGTTGTGGTAATGATGAGCTCCTACGAGCAGTACTTC
CDR3: CSVVVMMSSYEQYF
V: TRBV29-1
D: NA
size: few
J: TRBJ2-7

DNA: TGTGCCAGCAGCCCCGACCTGGCCAAGCAGTTCTTC
CDR3: CASSPDLAKQFF
V: TRBV3-1
D: NA
size: NA
J: TRBJ2-1

DNA: TGTGCCAGCAGTTACTCGGCCAACGGGTTCTCTGGGGCCAACGTCCTGACTTTC
CDR3: CASSYSANGFSGANVLTF
V: TRBV6-5
D: NA
size: NA
J: TRBJ2-6

DNA: TGTGCCAGCATGGTCAGGACGAATACTGAAGCTTTCTTT
CDR3: CASMVRTNTEAFF
V: TRBV2
D: NA
size: few
J: TRBJ1-1

DNA: TGTGCCAGCAGTTTTCGCGGGGGGGCTCATACGCAGTATTTT
CDR3: CASSFRGGAHTQYF
V: TRBV28
D: TRBD2
size: few
J: TRBJ2-3

DNA: TGTGCCAGCAGGCCCAGGGAGAACATAAACATTCAGTACTTC
CDR3: CASRPRENINIQYF
V: TRBV28
D: NA
size: NA
J: TRBJ2-4

DNA: TGTGCCAGCAGCTTATTTTCCGCGGGTGGGGAGCTGTTTTTT
CDR3: CASSLFSAGGELFF
V: TRBV7-6
D: NA
size: few
J: TRBJ2-2

DNA: TGTGCCAGCAGCCCCTTGGACCTCCCCTACAATGAGCAGTTCTTC
CDR3: CASSPLDLPYNEQFF
V: TRBV7-9
D: NA
size: NA
J: TRBJ2-1

DNA: TGCGCCAGCAGCATATTCGGACAGGTCCAAGAGACCCAGTACTTC
CDR3: CASSIFGQVQETQYF
V: TRBV5-1
D: TRBD1
size: few
J: TRBJ2-5

DNA: TGTGCCAGCAGCCAAGCCGGGCGGGGGGGTGAAAAACTGTTTTTT
CDR3: CASSQAGRGGEKLFF
V: TRBV3-1
D: NA
size: NA
J: TRBJ1-4

DNA: TGTGCCAGCAGTCGCGGACTAGATAGGGCCGGGGAGCTGTTTTTT
CDR3: CASSRGLDRAGELFF
V: TRBV3-1
D: TRBD2
size: once
J: TRBJ2-2

DNA: TGTGCCAGCAGCCCTACAGGGCCGCGAGAGACCCAGTACTTC
CDR3: CASSPTGPRETQYF
V: TRBV7-2
D: NA
size: few
J: TRBJ2-5

DNA: TGTGCCAGCAACCCACTTGGAGGGCGGGAGGCTGAGCAGTTCTTC
CDR3: CASNPLGGREAEQFF
V: TRBV7-3
D: TRBD2
size: NA
J: TRBJ2-1

DNA: TGTGCCAGCAGCCAAGTTTTCGCCGGGGCTGGTGAGCAGTTCTTC
CDR3: CASSQVFAGAGEQFF
V: TRBV3-1
D: NA
size: many
J: TRBJ2-1

DNA: TGTGCCAGCAATGGACTAGCGGGATACAATGAGCAGTTCTTC
CDR3: CASNGLAGYNEQFF
V: TRBV6-2/TRBV6-3
D: TRBD2
size: few
J: TRBJ2-1

DNA: TGTGCCAGCAGCATGGGCGGGGGCGGTACCTACGAGCAGTACTTC
CDR3: CASSMGGGGTYEQYF
V: TRBV7-9
D: NA
size: NA
J: TRBJ2-7

DNA: TGCAGTGCCGCACAGGGAGGTAACGGTGACACCTTC
CDR3: CSAAQGGNGDTF
V: TRBV20-1
D: NA
size: NA
J: TRBJ1-2

DNA: TGCGCCAGCAGCTTGGAGGGCAATTCGGAGGAGCAGTACTTC
CDR3: CASSLEGNSEEQYF
V: TRBV5-1
D: NA
size: NA
J: TRBJ2-7

DNA: TGTGCCAGCAGCTTATTTCCAAGCGGGAGAGCGCACAATGAGCAGTTCTTC
CDR3: CASSLFPSGRAHNEQFF
V: TRBV7-9
D: TRBD2
size: NA
J: TRBJ2-1

DNA: TGCAGTGCTAGAGAATCGGGGGGCGAGAATAATGAGCAGTTCTTC
CDR3: CSARESGGENNEQFF
V: TRBV20-1
D: NA
size: once
J: TRBJ2-1

DNA: TGTGCCAGCATGGGAGGCCCTGACTATGGCTACACCTTC
CDR3: CASMGGPDYGYTF
V: TRBV28
D: NA
size: NA
J: TRBJ1-2

DNA: TGCAGTGCTGGGAGCGGGAGTGGCACAGATACGCAGTATTTT
CDR3: CSAGSGSGTDTQYF
V: TRBV20-1
D: TRBD2
size: NA
J: TRBJ2-3

DNA: TGTGCCAGCAGCCGGACCAATCCCTACGAGCAGTACTTC
CDR3: CASSRTNPYEQYF
V: TRBV28
D: NA
size: NA
J: TRBJ2-7

DNA: TGTGCCAGCACCCTGGGGGGAGGGGACACTGAAGCTTTCTTT
CDR3: CASTLGGGDTEAFF
V: TRBV6-5
D: NA
size: NA
J: TRBJ1-1

DNA: TGTGCCAGCAGCGTTGACATGACAGGGGTAACGACCGGGGAGCTGTTTTTT
CDR3: CASSVDMTGVTTGELFF
V: TRBV9
D: TRBD1
size: NA
J: TRBJ2-2

DNA: TGCAGCGGCTCCTTATCACAAGAGACCCAGTACTTC
CDR3: CSGSLSQETQYF
V: TRBV29-1
D: NA
size: medium-sized
J: TRBJ2-5

DNA: TGCGCCAGCAGCTTGGAGGACAGGGGGAATGAAAAACTGTTTTTT
CDR3: CASSLEDRGNEKLFF
V: TRBV5-1
D: TRBD1
size: NA
J: TRBJ1-4

DNA: TGTGCCAGCGGCACCGGGGAGCTGTTTTTT
CDR3: CASGTGELFF
V: TRBV2
D: NA
size: NA
J: TRBJ2-2

DNA: TGTGCCAGCAGCCAGGGACAGGGTGGTGAAAAACTGTTTTTT
CDR3: CASSQGQGGEKLFF
V: TRBV7-2
D: TRBD1
size: few
J: TRBJ1-4

DNA: TGTGCCAGCATCGAGGGGGGCTCCTACAATGAGCAGTTCTTC
CDR3: CASIEGGSYNEQFF
V: TRBV2
D: NA
size: NA
J: TRBJ2-1

DNA: TGCAGTGCTAGAGATAAGCCCAGCGGGGCCGGAGGGCAGTACTTC
CDR3: CSARDKPSGAGGQYF
V: TRBV20-1
D: TRBD2
size: NA
J: TRBJ2-5

DNA: TGTGCCAGCAGCGTAGCGGGACAGAACTATGGCTACACCTTC
CDR3: CASSVAGQNYGYTF
V: TRBV9
D: TRBD1
size: NA
J: TRBJ1-2

DNA: TGTGCCAGCAGTTACCTCGCGGGAGTTAGGAACGAGCAGTACTTC
CDR3: CASSYLAGVRNEQYF
V: TRBV28
D: TRBD2
size: NA
J: TRBJ2-7

DNA: TGTGCCAGCAGCCCCCTCGCTAGGGGAGGGCGGGCGAATGAGCAGTTCTTC
CDR3: CASSPLARGGRANEQFF
V: TRBV7-3
D: TRBD2
size: few
J: TRBJ2-1

DNA: TGCAGCGTGGCCGACACAGACTATGACATCTATGGCTACACCTTC
CDR3: CSVADTDYDIYGYTF
V: TRBV29-1
D: NA
size: few
J: TRBJ1-2

DNA: TGTGCCAGCAGCTTGGAATCCCGCACAGATACGCAGTATTTT
CDR3: CASSLESRTDTQYF
V: TRBV5-6
D: NA
size: many
J: TRBJ2-3

DNA: TGCGACAGCAGCCTCGGGACTAGCGGGAGCCAGGCAGATACGCAGTATTTT
CDR3: CDSSLGTSGSQADTQYF
V: TRBV7-9
D: TRBD2
size: once
J: TRBJ2-3

DNA: TGTGCCAGCAGCGTAGGAGGGGACAGCCGAAAACTGTTTTTT
CDR3: CASSVGGDSRKLFF
V: TRBV9
D: TRBD1
size: few
J: TRBJ1-4

DNA: TGCGCCAGCAGACTTGCCCCTCCCGGACAGGGGACAGATACGCAGTATTTT
CDR3: CASRLAPPGQGTDTQYF
V: TRBV5-1
D: TRBD1
size: NA
J: TRBJ2-3

DNA: TGCGCCAGCAGCCAAGTTTCGAGTCGACAGCCCCAGCATTTT
CDR3: CASSQVSSRQPQHF
V: TRBV4-1
D: NA
size: NA
J: TRBJ1-5

DNA: TGTGCCAGCAGTTTATCGATCCCCTTAGCGGGGCACAATGAGCAGTTCTTC
CDR3: CASSLSIPLAGHNEQFF
V: TRBV27
D: TRBD2
size: NA
J: TRBJ2-1

DNA: TGCAGTGCTCTTGACAGGCCTGGGGCCAACGTCCTGACTTTC
CDR3: CSALDRPGANVLTF
V: TRBV20-1
D: NA
size: few
J: TRBJ2-6

DNA: TGTGCCAGCAGCTTCCGACAGCTACACACTGAAGCTTTCTTT
CDR3: CASSFRQLHTEAFF
V: TRBV13
D: NA
size: many
J: TRBJ1-1

DNA: TGTGCCAGTCGGAGAGGGAATACAGATACGCAGTATTTT
CDR3: CASRRGNTDTQYF
V: TRBV28
D: NA
size: few
J: TRBJ2-3

DNA: TGCAGCGTTGACTCCGGGACCAACTACGAGCAGTACTTC
CDR3: CSVDSGTNYEQYF
V: TRBV29-1
D: NA
size: few
J: TRBJ2-7

DNA: TGTGCCAGCAGAGCCGGAGCGGGCGGGTCCTACAATGAGCAGTTCTTC
CDR3: CASRAGAGGSYNEQFF
V: TRBV28
D: NA
size: NA
J: TRBJ2-1

DNA: TGTGCCAGCAGCGTAGATTTGGGGACCGGGGAGCTGTTTTTT
CDR3: CASSVDLGTGELFF
V: TRBV28
D: NA
size: NA
J: TRBJ2-2

DNA: TGTGCCAGCAGCCCCCGTTGGGGAGGAAGAGAGACCCAGTACTTC
CDR3: CASSPRWGGRETQYF
V: TRBV7-3
D: NA
size: few
J: TRBJ2-5

DNA: TGCAGTGCTCCCAGATGGCAGGTGGGCACTGAAGCTTTCTTT
CDR3: CSAPRWQVGTEAFF
V: TRBV20-1
D: NA
size: NA
J: TRBJ1-1

DNA: TGTGCCAGCAGCCAACCAAATACGCAGTATTTT
CDR3: CASSQPNTQYF
V: TRBV7-2
D: NA
size: NA
J: TRBJ2-3

DNA: TGTGCCAGCAGCCAAGTGGCGGGGAGAACTACGCAGTATTTT
CDR3: CASSQVAGRTTQYF
V: TRBV3-1
D: NA
size: NA
J: TRBJ2-3